The source of this T cell receptor beta chain is a study of technical replicates of blood from a few donors. Assay: immunoSEQ multiplex PCR; the TCRdb copy retains only in-frame clones and omits some. The data contain under 95,000 clones, 85% to 95% of them singletons. This CDR3 contains 14 residues. Germline loops: CDR1 KGHSH, CDR2 LQKENI. V was pared by 5 bases and J by 2 bases, with 13 bases between. The J gene is TRBJ2-7, the V gene TRBV18; weak D call: TRBD2 (6 bases). Sequenced input: T cells isolated from PBMCs. The sequence was obtained from a human donor in good health. The CDR3 DNA is TGTGCCAGCTCATCGGGTAGCGGAGCCTACGAGCAGTACTTC. Translating it yields CASSSGSGAYEQYF.